What follows are 18 T cell receptor beta chains derived from one specimen sequenced in a study of blood T cells in healthy people across ages. With a J-beta primer mix and a sample-barcoded 5' primer, a second PCR ran about 7 to 12 cycles. One entry per CDR3 protein, called by TCRdb with MiXCR from the 5' RACE reads. The sample includes 1,500,000 or so distinct CDR3 sequences, about 42% of them seen just once. Sequencing used blood. The receptor set was obtained from a woman between 18 and 29 years old in good health.

This clonotype was counted only a few times. This rearrangement joins TRBV7-2 to TRBJ2-1; D is possibly TRBD1 (6 bases). V shed 7 bases and J shed 3 bases, with 16 bases lying between them. This CDR3 region has 15 residues. Germline V CDR1 and CDR2: SGHTA, FQGNSA. For the CDR3, the DNA is TGTGCCAGCACCTTCTGGGGGACAATCTACAATGAGCAGTTCTTC. It yields the protein CASTFWGTIYNEQFF.

The chain carries TRBV6-5 and TRBJ2-5; D tentatively reads TRBD1 or TRBD2 (5 bases each). The CDR3 consists of 14 residues. The germline V and J ends were trimmed by 1 base and 11 bases, with 17 bases remaining between them. CDR1 MNHEY and CDR2 SVGAGI come from the germline V gene. The CDR3 DNA is TGTGCCAGCAGTTACTACGGGGCCTACAATGAGCAGTACTTC. Translating it yields CASSYYGAYNEQYF.

This clonotype has only a few counts. The V gene is TRBV24-1, the J gene TRBJ2-4; 8 nucleotides line up with TRBD1. After removal of 7 bases from V and 8 bases from J, the junction contained 6 bases not matched to a gene. Per the germline V gene, CDR1 is KGHDR and CDR2 is SFDVKD. The length of the CDR3 is 13 residues. CDR3 bases: TGTGCCACCAGCCAGGGGGCCGAAGACATTCAGTACTTC. Its translation is CATSQGAEDIQYF.

V usage is TRBV6-2 or TRBV6-3 and J usage is TRBJ2-2; D not resolved. The CDR3 has 14 residues. V lost 0 bases, J lost 2 bases, and 4 bases lay in between. Germline-derived CDR1 and CDR2 are MNHEY and SVGEGT. The CDR3 DNA sequence: TGTGCCAGCAGTTACTCGGACAACACCGGGGAGCTGTTTTTT. Protein sequence: CASSYSDNTGELFF.

The chain recombines TRBV29-1 with TRBJ1-2, with D uncertain. Germline-derived CDR1 and CDR2 are SQVTM and ANQGSEA. There are 13 residues in the CDR3. V was trimmed by 4 bases and J by 2 bases, leaving 11 bases between them. The DNA of the CDR3 is TGCAGCGTTGTTAGGCCCCTCAACTATGGCTACACCTTC. The encoded protein is CSVVRPLNYGYTF.

As for this clonotype: An end of the junction does not agree with germline; a read error may underlie this. The chain joins TRBV28 to TRBJ1-5; D unclear. Germline loops: CDR1 MDHEN, CDR2 SYDVKM. The CDR3 covers 14 residues. In DNA, the CDR3 is TGTACCAGCAGTTTGGAGGGCAACAATCAGCCCCAGCATTTT. This gives the protein CTSSLEGNNQPQHF.

The gene calls are TRBV2 and TRBJ2-7; 7 bases are a match to TRBD1. CDR3 length: 14 amino acids. CDR1 SNHLY and CDR2 FYNNEI come from the germline V gene. Losses at the gene ends were 3 bases for V and 4 bases for J; bases not matched to a gene: 6. CDR3: CASSDPGQTYEQYF. The CDR3 nucleotides are TGTGCCAGCAGTGACCCGGGACAGACGTACGAGCAGTACTTC.

Many counts were recorded for this clonotype. The gene calls are TRBV5-5 and TRBJ2-1, with D hard to call. Germline-derived CDR1 and CDR2 are SGHKS and YYEKEE (reference sequence). V was pared by 0 bases and J by 2 bases, with 9 bases between. The CDR3 runs to 15 residues. CDR3 in amino acids: CASSLAELAYNEQFF. The DNA for the CDR3 is TGTGCCAGCAGCTTGGCCGAGCTAGCCTACAATGAGCAGTTCTTC.

The rearrangement links TRBV6-5 to TRBJ2-7; 10 bases match TRBD1. Per germline, CDR1 MNHEY and CDR2 SVGAGI. Unmatched junction bases numbered 7, after V lost 4 bases and J lost 7 bases. The CDR3 spans 14 residues. The CDR3 region is CASSSGQGSWEQYF. The CDR3 nucleotides are TGTGCCAGCAGTTCGGGACAGGGGTCTTGGGAGCAGTACTTC.

This rearrangement joins TRBV29-1 to TRBJ1-1; 11 nucleotides line up with TRBD1. V shed 1 base, J shed 3 bases, and the junction held 4 bases outside the gene matches. Germline CDR1 and CDR2: SQVTM and ANQGSEA. The CDR3 runs to 15 residues. In nucleotides, the CDR3 is TGCAGCGTTGAAGGGGACAGGGGGGCGCACACTGAAGCTTTCTTT. This sequence encodes CSVEGDRGAHTEAFF.

This chain connects TRBV6-1 to TRBJ1-5, with a possible D match to TRBD1 (6 bases). The CDR3 covers 15 residues. V lost 1 base to trimming and J lost 6 bases, with 13 bases between them. In germline, CDR1 is MNHNS, CDR2 SASEGT. The CDR3 region has the DNA TGTGCCAGCAGTGAAGGTCAGGGGTTGGGTCAGCCCCAGCATTTT. This encodes CASSEGQGLGQPQHF.

This rearrangement joins TRBV7-9 to TRBJ2-1; D is undetermined. CDR3 length equals 14 residues. Germline V gene lookup returns CDR1 SEHNR and CDR2 FQNEAQ (reference sequence). The V gene lost 4 bases and the J gene lost 2 bases, with 9 bases spanning the gap. CDR3 sequence reads: CASSSPRPYNEQFF. The CDR3 DNA reads TGTGCCAGCAGCTCCCCCAGGCCCTACAATGAGCAGTTCTTC.

V gene TRBV29-1 combines with J gene TRBJ2-1; unclear D gene. The CDR3 extends over 11 amino acids. V lost 7 bases to trimming and J lost 15 bases, with 19 bases between them. Germline V gives CDR1 SQVTM, CDR2 ANQGSEA. This CDR3 reads CSAHYGRDAFF. CDR3 nucleotides: TGCAGCGCTCATTATGGACGAGACGCGTTCTTC.

V and J are TRBV20-1 and TRBJ2-6; no clear D gene. V was cut by 2 bases and J by 0 bases, with 11 bases left in between. From germline, CDR1 is DFQATT and CDR2 SNEGSKA (reference sequence). This CDR3 has 16 residues. The CDR3 DNA sequence: TGCAGTGCTAGACTGGGCAGGACCTCTGGGGCCAACGTCCTGACTTTC. Protein product: CSARLGRTSGANVLTF.

The chain employs TRBV6-1 and TRBJ1-2; D perhaps matches TRBD1 (5 bases). V shed 3 bases and J shed 3 bases, with 17 bases lying between them. Germline CDR1 and CDR2: MNHNS and SASEGT. This CDR3 comprises 16 residues. DNA of the CDR3: TGTGCCAGCAGTGATAGGGGCAGGGAAAGATACTATGGCTACACCTTC. Its translation is CASSDRGRERYYGYTF.

CDR3 DNA: TGTGCCAGCAAGAACCAGGCTTTCACTAGCACAGATACGCAGTATTTT. As protein: CASKNQAFTSTDTQYF. V and J are TRBV6-2 or TRBV6-3 and TRBJ2-3; D unclear. This CDR3 has 16 residues. V was cut by 7 bases and J by 0 bases, with 17 bases left in between. CDR1 and CDR2 (germline): MNHEY, SVGEGT.

For this clonotype: The junction shows a germline mismatch at one end, possibly a read error. The chain links TRBV4-2 to TRBJ2-7; 9 bases agree with TRBD1. From germline, CDR1 is LGHNA and CDR2 YNFKEQ. The CDR3 contains 16 residues. The CDR3 bases are TGTGCCAGCAACCAAGGATACTGGGACAGGGCCTACGAGCAGTACTTC. As protein: CASNQGYWDRAYEQYF.

This rearrangement joins TRBV20-1 to TRBJ2-1, with TRBD1 identical over 12 bases. The ends lost 1 base at V and 8 bases at J; junction bases unmatched: 6. The CDR3 is 15 amino acids. Germline CDR1 DFQATT, CDR2 SNEGSKA (reference sequence). The CDR3 loop is CSARGVRDRGHEQFF. The CDR3 DNA sequence: TGCAGTGCTAGAGGTGTCCGGGACAGGGGGCATGAGCAGTTCTTC.